This T cell receptor beta chain came from a study of T cell responses to AZD1222 COVID-19 vaccine. This clone has a single count. The antigen remains undetermined. This CDR3 is 16 amino acids long. The germline V and J ends were trimmed by 1 base and 6 bases, with 15 bases remaining between them. Germline V gene lookup returns CDR1 KGHSH and CDR2 LQKENI. Study-wide results and limits: The reported proportion of spike-specific TCRs targeting unmutated variant regions was nearly half.

Produced via immunoSEQ multiplex PCR; TCRdb's table is partial and in-frame only. Here the sample spans around 54,000 clones, 65% to 90% being singletons. The sequences come from peripheral blood, collected 28 days after the second AZD1222 dose. The source is an adult who received the AZD1222 COVID-19 vaccine. V gene TRBV18 combines with J gene TRBJ2-2; the D call may be TRBD1 or TRBD2 (6 bases each). The DNA for the CDR3 is TGTGCCAGCTCACCACAAGGCCAGGGGAGGTCCGGGGAGCTGTTTTTT. Translation: CASSPQGQGRSGELFF.